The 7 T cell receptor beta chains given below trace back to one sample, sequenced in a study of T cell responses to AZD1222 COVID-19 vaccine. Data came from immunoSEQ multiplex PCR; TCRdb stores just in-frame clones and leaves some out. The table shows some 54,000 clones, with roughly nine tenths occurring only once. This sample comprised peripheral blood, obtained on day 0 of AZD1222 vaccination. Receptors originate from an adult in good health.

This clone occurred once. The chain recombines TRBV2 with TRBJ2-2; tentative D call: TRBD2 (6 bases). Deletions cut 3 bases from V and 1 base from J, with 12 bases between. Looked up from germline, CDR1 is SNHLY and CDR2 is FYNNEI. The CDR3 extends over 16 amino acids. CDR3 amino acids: CASSDLFSGNTGELFF. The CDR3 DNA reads TGTGCCAGCAGTGACCTATTTAGCGGGAACACCGGGGAGCTGTTTTTT.

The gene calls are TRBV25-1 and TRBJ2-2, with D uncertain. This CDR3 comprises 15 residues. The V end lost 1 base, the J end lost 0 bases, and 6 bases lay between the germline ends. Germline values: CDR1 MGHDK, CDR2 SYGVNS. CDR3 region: CASSEWAANTGELFF. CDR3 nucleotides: TGTGCCAGCAGTGAATGGGCAGCGAACACCGGGGAGCTGTTTTTT.

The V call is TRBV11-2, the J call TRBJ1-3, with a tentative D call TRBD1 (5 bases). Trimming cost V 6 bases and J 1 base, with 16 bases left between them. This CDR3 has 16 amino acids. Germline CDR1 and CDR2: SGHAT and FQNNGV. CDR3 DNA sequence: TGTGCCAGCAGAAACTTAGGCCCAGGGTCTGGAAACACCATATATTTT. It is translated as CASRNLGPGSGNTIYF.

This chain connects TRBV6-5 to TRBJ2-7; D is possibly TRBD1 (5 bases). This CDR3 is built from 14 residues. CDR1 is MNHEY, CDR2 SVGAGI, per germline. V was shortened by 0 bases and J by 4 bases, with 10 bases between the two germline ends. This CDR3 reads CASSYSTQGYEQYF. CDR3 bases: TGTGCCAGCAGTTACTCGACGCAGGGTTACGAGCAGTACTTC.

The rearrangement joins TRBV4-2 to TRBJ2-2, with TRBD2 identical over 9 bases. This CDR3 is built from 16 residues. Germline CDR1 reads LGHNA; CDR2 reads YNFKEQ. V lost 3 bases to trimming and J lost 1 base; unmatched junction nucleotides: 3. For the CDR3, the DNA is TGTGCCAGCAGCCACTCGACTAGCGGGAACACCGGGGAGCTGTTTTTT. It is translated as CASSHSTSGNTGELFF.

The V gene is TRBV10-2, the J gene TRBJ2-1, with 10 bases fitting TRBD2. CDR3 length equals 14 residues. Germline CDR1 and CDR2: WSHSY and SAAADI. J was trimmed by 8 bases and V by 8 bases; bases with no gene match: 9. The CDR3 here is CASSALAGADEQFF. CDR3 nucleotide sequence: TGCGCCAGCTCCGCCCTAGCGGGAGCCGATGAGCAGTTCTTC.

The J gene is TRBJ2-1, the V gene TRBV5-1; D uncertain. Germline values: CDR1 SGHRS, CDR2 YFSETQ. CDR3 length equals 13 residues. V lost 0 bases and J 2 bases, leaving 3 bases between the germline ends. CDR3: CASSLEPYNEQFF. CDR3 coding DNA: TGCGCCAGCAGCTTGGAGCCCTACAATGAGCAGTTCTTC.